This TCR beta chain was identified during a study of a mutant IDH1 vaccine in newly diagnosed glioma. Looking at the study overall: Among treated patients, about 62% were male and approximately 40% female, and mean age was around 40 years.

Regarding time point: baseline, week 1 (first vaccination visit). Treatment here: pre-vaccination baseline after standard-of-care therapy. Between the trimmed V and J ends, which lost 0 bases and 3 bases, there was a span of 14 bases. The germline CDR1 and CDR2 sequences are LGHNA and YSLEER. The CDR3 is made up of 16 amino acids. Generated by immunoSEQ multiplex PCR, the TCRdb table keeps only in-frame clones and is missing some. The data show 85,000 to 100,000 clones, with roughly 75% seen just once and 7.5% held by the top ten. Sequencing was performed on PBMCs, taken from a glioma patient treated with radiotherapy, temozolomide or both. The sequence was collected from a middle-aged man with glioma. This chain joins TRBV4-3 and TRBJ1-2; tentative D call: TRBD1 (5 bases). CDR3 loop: CASSQDGAWGYYGYTF. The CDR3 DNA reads TGCGCCAGCAGCCAAGATGGGGCCTGGGGATACTATGGCTACACCTTC.